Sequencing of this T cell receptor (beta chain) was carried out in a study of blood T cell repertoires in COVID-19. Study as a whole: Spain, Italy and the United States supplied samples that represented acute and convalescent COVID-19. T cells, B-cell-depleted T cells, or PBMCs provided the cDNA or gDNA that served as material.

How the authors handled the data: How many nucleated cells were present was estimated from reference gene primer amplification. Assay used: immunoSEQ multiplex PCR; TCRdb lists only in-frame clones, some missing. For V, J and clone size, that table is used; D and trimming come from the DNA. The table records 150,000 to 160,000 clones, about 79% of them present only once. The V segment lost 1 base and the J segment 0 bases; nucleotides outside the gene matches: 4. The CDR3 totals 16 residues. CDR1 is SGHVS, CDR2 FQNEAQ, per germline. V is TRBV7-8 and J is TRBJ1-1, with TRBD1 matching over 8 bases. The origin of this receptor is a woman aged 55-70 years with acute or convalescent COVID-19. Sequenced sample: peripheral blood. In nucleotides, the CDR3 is TGTGCCAGCAGCTTAGGCCGGGACAGGTTGAACACTGAAGCTTTCTTT. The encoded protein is CASSLGRDRLNTEAFF.